Listed here are 10 T cell receptor beta chains from one sample, sequenced in a study of cytomegalovirus exposure and HLA in healthy donors. Sequencing used immunoSEQ multiplex PCR; TCRdb keeps in-frame clones, though not all of them. In the table there are 90,000 to 150,000 clones, around 89% of which are singletons. The sample consisted of PBMCs. Receptors originate from a woman between 18 and 30 years old in good health and CMV-seropositive.

The chain carries TRBV7-8 and TRBJ2-7, with 9 bases that match TRBD2. V lost 1 base, J lost 5 bases, and 9 bases stayed unmatched. The CDR3 has 16 residues. Germline V gene data show CDR1 as SGHVS and CDR2 as FQNEAQ. CDR3: CASSLGLAGFMNEQYF. The CDR3 DNA reads TGTGCCAGCAGCTTAGGGCTAGCGGGATTTATGAACGAGCAGTACTTC. The full variable domain, completed using reference TRBV7-8 and TRBJ2-7, is GAGVSQSPRYKVAKRGQDVALRCDPISGHVSLFWYQQALGQGPEFLTYFQNEAQLDKSGLPSDRFFAERPEGSVSTLKIQRTQQEDSAVYLCASSLGLAGFMNEQYFGPGTRLTVT.

The chain is built from TRBV4-3 and TRBJ1-3, with TRBD1 identical over 7 bases. The CDR3 extends over 14 amino acids. Germline V gene lookup returns CDR1 LGHNA and CDR2 YSLEER. J lost 7 bases, V lost 4 bases, and 7 bases had no gene match. The CDR3 nucleotides are TGCGCCAGCAGCCCCACAGGGGACGGGAACACCATATATTTT. Translation: CASSPTGDGNTIYF.

J is TRBJ2-3 and V is TRBV5-4, with 16 bases that match TRBD2. The CDR3 runs to 16 residues. Germline trimming cut 3 bases from V and 6 bases from J; bases unmatched to any gene: 4. In germline, CDR1 is SGHNT, CDR2 YYREEE (reference sequence). The CDR3 here is CASSSGLAGGLDTQYF. Written as DNA, the CDR3 is TGTGCCAGCAGCTCGGGACTAGCGGGGGGGTTGGATACGCAGTATTTT.

A few counts support this clone. V usage is TRBV6-1 and J usage is TRBJ2-7; 7 nucleotides align to TRBD1. Losses at the gene ends were 1 base for V and 0 bases for J; bases not matched to a gene: 3. There are 15 residues in the CDR3. Germline values: CDR1 MNHNS, CDR2 SASEGT. The CDR3 here is CASSEDGDSSYEQYF. The CDR3 DNA is TGTGCCAGCAGTGAAGACGGGGACAGCTCCTACGAGCAGTACTTC.

The J gene is TRBJ1-2, the V gene TRBV19; tentatively, D is TRBD1 (6 bases). This CDR3 contains 14 residues. V lost 1 base and J lost 4, with 10 bases in between. Germline CDR1 reads LNHDA; CDR2 reads SQIVND (reference sequence). The CDR3 DNA follows: TGTGCCAGTAGTATAGGGACAGTTGGCTATGGCTACACCTTC. Protein sequence: CASSIGTVGYGYTF.

The V and J genes are TRBV19 and TRBJ2-3; D gene uncertain. The CDR3 is made up of 15 amino acids. The germline gives CDR1 LNHDA, CDR2 SQIVND (reference sequence). Trimming cost V 1 base and J 0 bases, with 8 bases left between them. CDR3 sequence: CASSIGGRSTDTQYF. CDR3 bases: TGTGCCAGTAGTATAGGAGGTCGGAGCACAGATACGCAGTATTTT.

The chain is built from TRBV18 and TRBJ1-2, with 7 positions matching TRBD1. CDR1 is KGHSH, CDR2 LQKENI, per germline. The V gene end was trimmed by 5 bases and the J gene end by 6 bases; junction bases not matched to a gene: 9. CDR3 size: 14 residues. Written as DNA, the CDR3 is TGTGCCAGCTCAGGGCGACAGGGAAATCATGGCTACACCTTC. It translates to CASSGRQGNHGYTF.

The chain joins TRBV5-1 to TRBJ1-4; no firm D call. The CDR3 contains 16 residues. Germline V gives CDR1 SGHRS, CDR2 YFSETQ. V was shortened by 0 bases and J by 5 bases, with 14 bases between the two germline ends. Here the CDR3 reads CASSLEEGELNEKLFF. The CDR3 DNA follows: TGCGCCAGCAGCTTGGAGGAGGGAGAACTGAATGAAAAACTGTTTTTT.

This clone was observed a single time. This chain joins TRBV20-1 and TRBJ1-2; D unclear. Between the trimmed V and J ends, which lost 6 bases and 8 bases, there was a span of 13 bases. Germline values: CDR1 DFQATT, CDR2 SNEGSKA (reference sequence). CDR3 length: 11 residues. The DNA for the CDR3 is TGCAGTGCCGCAGACTCCTACGGCTACACCTTC. This gives the protein CSAADSYGYTF.

The V and J genes are TRBV5-1 and TRBJ2-1; tentatively, D is TRBD2 (5 bases). The length of the CDR3 is 16 residues. The V and J ends lost 0 bases and 2 bases respectively, with 12 bases between them. Germline values: CDR1 SGHRS, CDR2 YFSETQ. As DNA, the CDR3 is TGCGCCAGCAGCTTGGAGTCGGGGAACACCTACAATGAGCAGTTCTTC. Amino acid sequence: CASSLESGNTYNEQFF.